This TCR beta chain was captured in a study of T-cell memory formation after mild COVID-19. Study-wide results and limits: Clones shrinking between day 15 and 85 showed a balanced CD4/CD8 split, and those that grew later tilted toward CD4+. Shrinking CD4+ clones were chiefly CM and EM; CD8+ ones were chiefly EMRA.

The germline V gene encodes CDR1 SGHRS and CDR2 YFSETQ. The CDR3 extends over 14 amino acids. This clonotype was observed at least ten times. Its antigen remains unidentified. At one boundary the junction diverges from the germline segment, which might be a read error. TCRdb independently ran MiXCR on the 5' RACE reads; one entry per CDR3 protein. The top ten clones hold around 8.1% of a sample with about 560,000 distinct CDR3 sequences, around 16% of them seen once. The specimen sequenced was PBMCs or a T cell subset sorted from them (not recorded which). This clonotype was sampled from an adult woman who had mild COVID-19 (a few samples of this study predate the infection). Cell type and time point are not known. The chain joins TRBV5-1 to TRBJ2-3; no reliable D call. The CDR3 spells CASSLVGETDTQYF. The CDR3 DNA sequence: TGTGCCAGCAGCTTAGTTGGGGAAACAGATACGCAGTATTTT.